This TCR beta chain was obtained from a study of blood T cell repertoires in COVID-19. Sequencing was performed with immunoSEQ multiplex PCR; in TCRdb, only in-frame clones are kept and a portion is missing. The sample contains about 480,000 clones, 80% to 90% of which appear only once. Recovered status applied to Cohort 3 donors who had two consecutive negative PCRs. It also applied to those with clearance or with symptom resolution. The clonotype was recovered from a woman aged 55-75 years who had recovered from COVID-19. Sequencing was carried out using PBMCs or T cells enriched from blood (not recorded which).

The CDR3 nucleotides read TGTGCCTGGAGTCCACAGGGGTACTATGGCTACACCTTC. It codes for CAWSPQGYYGYTF. The rearrangement uses TRBV30 and TRBJ1-2; the match to TRBD1 covers 7 bases. This CDR3 region has 13 residues. From germline, CDR1 is GTSNPN and CDR2 SVGIG (reference sequence). J gave up 3 bases and V 2 bases, and 3 bases lay outside the gene matches.